These 24 T cell receptor beta chains originate from one sample sequenced in a study of naive and memory T cell subsets. Two oligonucleotides, mixed equimolar, formed the beta constant-region primer covering TRBC1 and TRBC2. TCRdb re-derived calls from the UMI-ligation and nested PCR reads in MiXCR, one entry per CDR3 protein. This table holds some 150,000 distinct CDR3 sequences, about a sixth found once. Sequenced input: naive CD4+ T cells from blood. These receptors originate from a human donor in good health.

The chain joins TRBV10-3 to TRBJ1-1; 9 bases match TRBD1. Losses at the gene ends were 6 bases for V and 2 bases for J; bases not matched to a gene: 1. Per germline, CDR1 ENHRY and CDR2 SYGVKD. CDR3 length: 13 residues. CDR3 amino acids: CAIRGQGNTEAFF. CDR3 coding DNA: TGTGCCATCAGGGGACAGGGTAACACTGAAGCTTTCTTT.

The chain employs TRBV28 and TRBJ2-5, with D perhaps TRBD2 (6 bases). Germline V gene data show CDR1 as MDHEN and CDR2 as SYDVKM. Trimming left V 8 bases short and J 4 bases short, with 17 bases between. This CDR3 is built from 14 residues. CDR3 in DNA: TGTGCCAGCGGTCAGAGCGGGTTCGGAGAGACCCAGTACTTC. This translates into CASGQSGFGETQYF. The entire variable domain, with the rest obtained from reference TRBV28 and TRBJ2-5, is as follows: DVKVTQSSRYLVKRTGEKVFLECVQDMDHENMFWYRQDPGLGLRLIYFSYDVKMKEKGDIPEGYSVSREKKERFSLILESASTNQTSMYLCASGQSGFGETQYFGPGTRLLVL.

The rearrangement joins TRBV7-9 to TRBJ2-7; D not resolved. The CDR3 length is 11 residues. Per the germline V gene, CDR1 is SEHNR and CDR2 is FQNEAQ (reference sequence). V was trimmed by 7 bases and J by 9 bases, leaving 13 bases between them. The CDR3, as DNA: TGTGCCAGCACCGATGGCACGGTGCAGTACTTC. Translated, it gives CASTDGTVQYF.

This clonotype showed up just a few times. The V call is TRBV12-3 or TRBV12-4, the J call TRBJ2-7; maybe TRBD1 (6 bases). Trimming took off 3 bases at V and 3 bases at J, with 15 bases between the two ends. The CDR3 spans 15 residues. This CDR3 reads CASSFAGQLRYEQYF. CDR3 nucleotides: TGTGCCAGCAGTTTCGCCGGACAGCTACGCTACGAGCAGTACTTC.

This clonotype occurred a few times. V gene TRBV6-5 combines with J gene TRBJ1-2; D gene unclear. The V gene lost 1 base and the J gene lost 4 bases, with 16 bases spanning the gap. The CDR3 is 16 amino acids. CDR1 is MNHEY, CDR2 SVGAGI, per germline. As DNA, the CDR3 is TGTGCCAGCAGTTACTTCCCCAGGAGGTGGGGCTATGGCTACACCTTC. Its translation is CASSYFPRRWGYGYTF.

The chain couples TRBV2 to TRBJ2-3; 9 nucleotides align to TRBD1. CDR3 size: 14 residues. V shed 4 bases and J 2 bases; nucleotides not matched to a gene: 1. CDR1 and CDR2 from the germline V gene are SNHLY and FYNNEI. The CDR3 loop reads CASSGTGDTDTQYF. DNA of the CDR3: TGTGCCAGCAGTGGGACAGGGGACACAGATACGCAGTATTTT.

J is TRBJ1-1 and V is TRBV20-1; no definite D call. The CDR3 spans 12 residues. The V gene's germline CDR1 is DFQATT and CDR2 SNEGSKA (reference sequence). Trimming removed 5 bases from V and 1 base from J, with 8 bases in between. CDR3 residues: CSAARWNTEAFF. CDR3 DNA: TGCAGTGCTGCTCGGTGGAACACTGAAGCTTTCTTT.

The chain links TRBV5-4 to TRBJ2-1; the D gene could be TRBD1 or TRBD2 (6 bases each). V shed 10 bases and J shed 6 bases, with 17 bases lying between them. In germline, CDR1 is SGHNT, CDR2 YYREEE (reference sequence). The length of the CDR3 is 13 residues. CDR3 region: CAARGDTSNEQFF. The CDR3 nucleotides are TGTGCCGCAAGGGGGGACACTTCCAATGAGCAGTTCTTC.

The V gene is TRBV12-3 or TRBV12-4, the J gene TRBJ2-5; either TRBD1 or TRBD2 may supply D (5 bases each). V was shortened by 7 bases and J by 3 bases, with 18 bases between the two germline ends. The CDR3 totals 15 residues. The CDR3 DNA is TGTGCCAGCAAACTCGGCTACCGAGGGGAAGAGACCCAGTACTTC. The encoded protein is CASKLGYRGEETQYF.

This clonotype was detected only a few times. The V and J genes are TRBV7-8 and TRBJ2-1; D remains unclear. Germline V gene sequence: CDR1 SGHVS, CDR2 FQNEAQ. Trimming cost V 7 bases and J 6 bases, with 10 bases left between them. This CDR3 is built from 12 residues. The chain's CDR3 is CASTPNVNEQFF. CDR3 bases: TGTGCCAGCACCCCTAACGTCAATGAGCAGTTCTTC.

This clonotype was counted only a few times. The chain uses TRBV30 and TRBJ2-6; a weak D match, TRBD2 (6 bases). V was pared by 4 bases and J by 0 bases, with 7 bases between. CDR3 length equals 14 residues. CDR1 and CDR2 from the germline V gene are GTSNPN and SVGIG (reference sequence). DNA of the CDR3: TGTGCCTGGACGCGGGACTCTGGGGCCAACGTCCTGACTTTC. It translates to CAWTRDSGANVLTF.

The CDR3 loop reads CAISESTGTGETQYF. Here the CDR3 DNA reads TGTGCCATCAGTGAGTCGACAGGTACTGGGGAGACCCAGTACTTC. The J gene is TRBJ2-5, the V gene TRBV10-3, with D maybe TRBD1 (6 bases). CDR1 and CDR2 from the germline V gene are ENHRY and SYGVKD. The V and J ends lost 0 bases and 5 bases respectively, with 13 bases between them. The CDR3 loop spans 15 amino acids.

The chain uses TRBV7-2 and TRBJ2-7; D is ambiguous. V was cut by 5 bases and J by 9 bases, with 17 bases left in between. The CDR3 spans 13 residues. CDR1 SGHTA and CDR2 FQGNSA come from the germline V gene. The CDR3 here is CASSIPPGVRQYF. Written as DNA, the CDR3 is TGTGCCAGCAGCATTCCCCCAGGTGTGAGGCAGTACTTC. The full variable domain, its missing parts supplied by reference TRBV7-2 and TRBJ2-7, is GAGVSQSPSNKVTEKGKDVELRCDPISGHTALYWYRQSLGQGLEFLIYFQGNSAPDKSGLPSDRFSAERTGGSVSTLTIQRTQQEDSAVYLCASSIPPGVRQYFGPGTRLTVT.

The genes are TRBV28 and TRBJ2-5; 9 positions agree with TRBD2. The trim removed 2 bases at V and 3 bases at J, leaving 1 base unmatched. The CDR3 loop spans 14 amino acids. Germline loops: CDR1 MDHEN, CDR2 SYDVKM. The CDR3 loop reads CASSLLAGKETQYF. DNA of the CDR3: TGTGCCAGCAGTTTACTAGCGGGGAAAGAGACCCAGTACTTC.

The CDR3 sequence is CASSQEVPGPLVGAEAFF. DNA of the CDR3: TGCGCCAGCAGCCAAGAGGTCCCGGGGCCCCTGGTAGGGGCTGAAGCTTTCTTT. The chain joins TRBV4-1 to TRBJ1-1; perhaps TRBD1 as D (5 bases). V was trimmed by 0 bases and J by 6 bases, leaving 23 bases between them. Germline V gives CDR1 MGHRA, CDR2 YSYEKL. This CDR3 is built from 18 residues.

V is TRBV21-1 and J is TRBJ2-1; the table's D call of TRBD2 was not tested on the DNA. TRBV21-1 is classified as a pseudogene. The CDR3 has 17 residues. CDR3: CASSKVGTSGRDNEQFF. The CDR3 nucleotides read TGTGCCAGCAGCAAAGTCGGGACTAGCGGGAGAGACAATGAGCAGTTCTTC.

This clonotype was detected many times. The chain employs TRBV5-1 and TRBJ2-2, with D unresolved. CDR3 size: 15 residues. Looked up from germline, CDR1 is SGHRS and CDR2 is YFSETQ. V gave up 0 bases and J gave up 0 bases, with 6 bases separating them. The CDR3 here is CASSLVGANTGELFF. The CDR3 DNA follows: TGCGCCAGCAGCTTGGTTGGGGCGAACACCGGGGAGCTGTTTTTT.

V is TRBV12-3 or TRBV12-4 and J is TRBJ1-2; D uncertain. This CDR3 spans 12 amino acids. Trimming cost V 4 bases and J 8 bases, with 11 bases left between them. The CDR3 loop reads CASSSPPGGYTF. The CDR3 DNA reads TGTGCCAGCAGTTCCCCCCCAGGAGGCTACACCTTC.

In nucleotides, the CDR3 is TGTGCCAGCAGCCGTATGATTCAGGGCACAGGGAAGTTTGAAAAACTGTTTTTT. This encodes CASSRMIQGTGKFEKLFF. The rearrangement links TRBV11-2 to TRBJ1-4; D is perhaps TRBD1 (6 bases). The CDR3 runs 18 residues. The germline V and J ends were trimmed by 5 bases and 7 bases, with 26 bases remaining between them. Germline lookup yields CDR1 SGHAT and CDR2 FQNNGV.

This clonotype was detected only a few times. The rearrangement uses TRBV7-2 and TRBJ2-7, with TRBD1 matching 8 bases. This CDR3 comprises 17 residues. CDR1 and CDR2 (germline): SGHTA, FQGNSA. V was pared by 0 bases and J by 0 bases, with 7 bases of the junction left unmatched. The CDR3 bases are TGTGCCAGCAGCTTAGCGCTGGGACAGGCGAGCTCCTACGAGCAGTACTTC. Its protein is CASSLALGQASSYEQYF.

The chain combines TRBV6-2 or TRBV6-3 with TRBJ2-7; D not certain. The V gene lost 4 bases and the J gene lost 4 bases, with 17 bases spanning the gap. The CDR3 loop spans 15 amino acids. CDR1 MNHEY and CDR2 SVGEGT come from the germline V gene. The CDR3 DNA sequence: TGTGCCAGCAGTTTCCGCGGAGACCGAAGATACGAGCAGTACTTC. This codes for CASSFRGDRRYEQYF.

This clonotype was seen a handful of times. The chain couples TRBV20-1 to TRBJ2-1; D possibly corresponds to TRBD2 (6 bases). The germline V gene has CDR1 DFQATT and CDR2 SNEGSKA (reference sequence). This CDR3 comprises 16 residues. Trimming removed 2 bases at V and 4 bases at J, with 18 bases between. The DNA of the CDR3 is TGCAGTGCTAGATTTGTGGGGACTGTACCTTACAATGAGCAGTTCTTC. Translating it yields CSARFVGTVPYNEQFF.

The table lists this clonotype with a few counts. The chain has TRBV2 and TRBJ2-7, with 7 bases identical to TRBD1. With V trimmed by 6 bases and J by 2 bases, 7 bases remained unmatched. Looked up from germline, CDR1 is SNHLY and CDR2 is FYNNEI. The CDR3 extends over 14 amino acids. The CDR3 DNA follows: TGTGCCAGCAGATGGGACAGATCTACCTACGAGCAGTACTTC. Amino acid sequence: CASRWDRSTYEQYF. Filled out from reference TRBV2 and TRBJ2-7, the complete variable domain reads EPEVTQTPSHQVTQMGQEVILRCVPISNHLYFYWYRQILGQKVEFLVSFYNNEISEKSEIFDDQFSVERPDGSNFTLKIRSTKLEDSAMYFCASRWDRSTYEQYFGPGTRLTVT.

The chain has TRBV23-1 and TRBJ2-6; possible D gene TRBD2, 5 bases. TRBV23-1 is flagged as an ORF with uncertain function. With 1 base removed from V and 4 bases from J, the gap between germline ends came to 20 bases. The CDR3 totals 19 residues. CDR3 DNA: TGCGCCAGCAGTCAATACGGACTGCCCTGGGTAGGAGGGGCCAACGTCCTGACTTTC. Protein sequence: CASSQYGLPWVGGANVLTF.